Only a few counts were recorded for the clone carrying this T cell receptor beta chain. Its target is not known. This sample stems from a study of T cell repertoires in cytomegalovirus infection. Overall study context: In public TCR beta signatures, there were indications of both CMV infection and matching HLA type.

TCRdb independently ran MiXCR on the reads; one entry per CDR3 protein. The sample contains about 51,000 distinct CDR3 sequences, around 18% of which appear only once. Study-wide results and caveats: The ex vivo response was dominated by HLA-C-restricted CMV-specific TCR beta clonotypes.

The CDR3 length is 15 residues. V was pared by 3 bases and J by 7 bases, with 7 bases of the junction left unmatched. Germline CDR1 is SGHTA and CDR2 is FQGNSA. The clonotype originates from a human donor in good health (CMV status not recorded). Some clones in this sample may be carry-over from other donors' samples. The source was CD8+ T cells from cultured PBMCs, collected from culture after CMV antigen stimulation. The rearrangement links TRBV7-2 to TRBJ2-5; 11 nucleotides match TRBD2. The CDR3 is CASSFTSGGIWTQYF. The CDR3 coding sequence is TGTGCCAGCAGCTTTACTAGCGGGGGTATTTGGACCCAGTACTTC.